These 8 T cell receptor beta chains were all obtained from the same sample, sequenced in a study of response to subunit inactivated influenza vaccine (dated by TCRdb to the late 2010s). Library creation used RT-PCR. These reads were obtained on an Illumina HiSeq 2500. The public sequencing data were trimmed at Q25 with fastp and processed into clonotypes with MiXCR by TCRdb, which kept only in-frame beta chains. Every CDR3 protein is listed once, alongside the most common genes and DNA of its rows. Recorded for this sample are over 750,000 distinct CDR3 sequences; 21% of them occurred a single time. Jointly, the top ten make up approximately 10% of the sample. The sample consisted of PBMCs from blood, taken more than 4 days after vaccination. Source of these receptors: a man in his fifties or sixties who received an inactivated influenza vaccine. Donor details come from another sample of the same person, matched by shared clones.

A word on this clonotype: This clone may be a read error of a much larger clone one base away. The chain couples TRBV28 to TRBJ2-7; D is undetermined. Deletions cut 7 bases from V and 0 bases from J, with 7 bases between. CDR1 and CDR2 (germline): MDHEN, SYDVKM. This CDR3 spans 12 amino acids. CDR3 in DNA: TGTGCCAGCATCTCCGTCTCCTACGAGCAGTACTTC. This encodes CASISVSYEQYF.

This clonotype was detected only a few times. This chain connects TRBV12-3 or TRBV12-4 to TRBJ2-2; 7 bases are shared with TRBD1. Trimming took 6 bases from V and 4 from J; bases not matched to a gene: 8. The length of the CDR3 is 15 residues. The CDR3 bases are TGTGCCAGCAGACTTGGACAGGCCTCCACCGGGGAGCTGTTTTTT. Residues: CASRLGQASTGELFF.

The genes are TRBV6-5 and TRBJ2-1; D is uncertain. CDR3 length: 13 residues. CDR1 MNHEY and CDR2 SVGAGI come from the germline V gene. V was shortened by 5 bases and J by 4 bases, with 9 bases between the two germline ends. This CDR3 is CASSVLLYNEQFF. CDR3 DNA: TGTGCCAGCAGTGTACTGCTATACAATGAGCAGTTCTTC.

This clonotype was found a few times. The V gene is TRBV10-3, the J gene TRBJ2-5; D gene ambiguous. V was trimmed by 8 bases and J by 4 bases, leaving 5 bases between them. Looked up from germline, CDR1 is ENHRY and CDR2 is SYGVKD. The CDR3 is 10 amino acids. The CDR3 DNA reads TGTGCCATCGGAAGAGAGACCCAGTACTTC. Translating it yields CAIGRETQYF.

This clonotype appeared a few times. Germline and junction disagree at one end, which may indicate a read error. V and J are TRBV7-9 and TRBJ2-1; 11 nucleotides agree with TRBD2. Germline V gene sequence: CDR1 SEHNR, CDR2 FQNEAQ (reference sequence). This CDR3 comprises 17 residues. CDR3 residues: CASSLAGGPYYYNEQFF. The CDR3 DNA follows: TGTGCCAGCAGCCTAGCGGGGGGCCCCTACTATTACAATGAGCAGTTCTTC. Variable domain in full (rest from reference TRBV7-9 and TRBJ2-1): DTGVSQNPRHKITKRGQNVTFRCDPISEHNRLYWYRQTLGQGPEFLTYFQNEAQLEKSRLLSDRFSAERPKGSFSTLEIQRTEQGDSAMYLCASSLAGGPYYYNEQFFGPGTRLTVL.

This clonotype was seen only a few times. The chain employs TRBV6-1 and TRBJ2-5; D is perhaps TRBD2 (5 bases). This CDR3 is built from 15 residues. Trimming left V 6 bases short and J 1 base short, with 15 bases between. The germline V gene encodes CDR1 MNHNS and CDR2 SASEGT. CDR3 residues: CASSQTGLIQETQYF. For the CDR3, the DNA is TGTGCCAGCAGCCAGACCGGACTGATCCAAGAGACCCAGTACTTC.

This clonotype has just a few counts. The V and J genes are TRBV4-3 and TRBJ2-7, with a tentative D call TRBD2 (6 bases). The germline V and J ends were trimmed by 2 bases and 4 bases, with 15 bases remaining between them. This CDR3 spans 15 amino acids. In germline, CDR1 is LGHNA, CDR2 YSLEER. CDR3 sequence (DNA): TGCGCCAGCAGCCAATTTGCGGGGATCATGTACGAGCAGTACTTC. This translates into CASSQFAGIMYEQYF.

This clonotype was detected only a few times. This chain uses TRBV18 with TRBJ2-4; tentative D call: TRBD1 (6 bases). The V and J ends lost 2 bases and 6 bases respectively, with 11 bases between them. There are 14 residues in the CDR3. Germline CDR1 is KGHSH and CDR2 is LQKENI. The CDR3 protein is CASSPGRGINIQYF. DNA for the CDR3: TGTGCCAGCTCACCAGGCAGGGGAATAAACATTCAGTACTTC.